Listed below are T cell receptor beta chains from one sample, sequenced in a study of blood T cell repertoires in COVID-19. Sequencing was performed with immunoSEQ multiplex PCR; in TCRdb, only in-frame clones are kept and a portion is missing. The sample consists of hundreds of thousands of clones, 88% of them appearing once. Sequenced material: peripheral blood. The source of these receptors is a human donor in a cohort sampled during active COVID-19. CDR3s include the opening cysteine and the closing phenylalanine or tryptophan. The D gene is left open where the match is weak.

CDR3,D,V
CASSPRGGNTEAFF,NA,TRBV7-8
CATSARSGAEAFF,NA,TRBV24-1
CASSISRNNEQFF,NA,TRBV19
CASSEDRPSYNEQFF,NA,TRBV7-9
CASSRGEKLFF,NA,TRBV4-3
CASGLRTSGNTIYF,NA,TRBV12-5
CASSLGPRGNNEQFF,NA,TRBV5-6
CASSRITANQPQHF,NA,TRBV21-1
CASSRAPDTPGYTF,NA,TRBV28
CASSQQRGWENTEAFF,NA,TRBV7-2
CAISPTGYSNQPQHF,NA,TRBV10-3